A single sample is the source of the 27 T cell receptor beta chains below, sequenced in a study of blood T cell repertoires in COVID-19. TCRdb keeps only in-frame clones here, not all; method: immunoSEQ multiplex PCR. The sample lists approximately 70,000 clones; more than 85% were seen once. Sequenced material: peripheral blood. These receptors all stem from a man in his fifties with COVID-19, enrolled during active disease.

The J gene is TRBJ2-3, the V gene TRBV5-6, with 8 bases aligning to TRBD1. From germline, CDR1 is SGHDT and CDR2 YYEEEE. The ends lost 4 bases at V and 2 bases at J; junction bases unmatched: 9. This CDR3 is 16 amino acids long. CDR3 nucleotide sequence: TGTGCCAGCAGCCTAAGAGGGACAGGAAACACAGATACGCAGTATTTT. Translation: CASSLRGTGNTDTQYF. Variable domain in full (rest from reference TRBV5-6 and TRBJ2-3): DAGVTQSPTHLIKTRGQQVTLRCSPKSGHDTVSWYQQALGQGPQFIFQYYEEEERQRGNFPDRFSGHQFPNYSSELNVNALLLGDSALYLCASSLRGTGNTDTQYFGPGTRLTVL.

CDR3 in amino acids: CASRTGGSGGYTF. DNA of the CDR3: TGTGCCAGCAGGACAGGGGGCTCAGGTGGCTACACCTTC. V and J are TRBV19 and TRBJ1-2, with 11 bases fitting TRBD1. V shed 9 bases and J 7 bases; nucleotides not matched to a gene: 7. CDR1 and CDR2 (germline): LNHDA, SQIVND (reference sequence). The CDR3 loop spans 13 amino acids.

This chain uses TRBV7-2 with TRBJ1-1, with TRBD1 identical over 7 bases. Germline loops: CDR1 SGHTA, CDR2 FQGNSA. The J segment lost 5 bases and the V segment lost 4 bases, leaving 7 bases of the junction unmatched. This CDR3 spans 14 amino acids. CDR3 region: CASSWPTGATEAFF. The DNA for the CDR3 is TGTGCCAGCAGCTGGCCTACAGGGGCTACTGAAGCTTTCTTT.

The chain has TRBV19 and TRBJ2-3; 7 nucleotides match TRBD2. Germline V gene data show CDR1 as LNHDA and CDR2 as SQIVND (reference sequence). The CDR3 sequence is 14 residues long. V trimming: 6 bases; J trimming: 6 bases; junction bases outside the gene matches: 9. CDR3 amino acids: CASSSREWGDTQYF. In DNA form, the CDR3 reads TGTGCCAGTAGCTCGCGGGAGTGGGGGGATACGCAGTATTTT.

The chain couples TRBV28 to TRBJ2-2, with D tentatively TRBD2 (6 bases). The ends were cut back, 7 bases at V and 2 bases at J, with 14 bases in the middle. The CDR3 contains 15 residues. Germline assignment: CDR1 MDHEN and CDR2 SYDVKM. As DNA, the CDR3 is TGTGCCAGCACCCGGGACTTATTAAACACCGGGGAGCTGTTTTTT. Amino acid sequence: CASTRDLLNTGELFF.

V is TRBV2 and J is TRBJ2-7; 7 bases agree with TRBD2. J lost 12 bases, V lost 7 bases, and 12 bases had no gene match. Germline V gives CDR1 SNHLY, CDR2 FYNNEI. CDR3 length equals 12 residues. CDR3 bases: TGTGCCAGCACTCGATCCGGGGAGGGCACGTACTTC. Translation: CASTRSGEGTYF. The full variable domain, in which reference TRBV2 and TRBJ2-7 provide the parts outside the CDR3, is EPEVTQTPSHQVTQMGQEVILRCVPISNHLYFYWYRQILGQKVEFLVSFYNNEISEKSEIFDDQFSVERPDGSNFTLKIRSTKLEDSAMYFCASTRSGEGTYFGPGTRLTVT.

This chain connects TRBV5-6 to TRBJ2-7; TRBD1 aligns across 7 bases. V was clipped by 3 bases and J by 6 bases; unmatched bases: 9. The CDR3 contains 14 residues. From germline, CDR1 is SGHDT and CDR2 YYEEEE. In DNA form, the CDR3 reads TGTGCCAGCAGCTGGGGACAGCGCTCAACCGAGCAGTACGTC. Translated: CASSWGQRSTEQYV.

The rearrangement joins TRBV11-3 to TRBJ2-5; 10 bases are a match to TRBD2. The CDR3 runs 15 residues. Looked up from germline, CDR1 is SGHNT and CDR2 is YENEEA. Germline trimming cut 1 base from V and 3 bases from J; bases unmatched to any gene: 2. DNA of the CDR3: TGTGCCAGCAGCTTAGGACTAGCGGGTGAAGAGACCCAGTACTTC. Its protein product is CASSLGLAGEETQYF.

The genes are TRBV20-1 and TRBJ2-7; D is perhaps TRBD1 (6 bases). The V gene lost 3 bases and the J gene lost 2 bases, with 8 bases spanning the gap. The CDR3 is made up of 12 amino acids. Germline values: CDR1 DFQATT, CDR2 SNEGSKA (reference sequence). CDR3 sequence: CSASPGAYEQYV. CDR3 bases: TGCAGTGCTAGTCCAGGGGCCTACGAGCAGTACGTC.

The CDR3: CASSQDRASGNYNEQFF. CDR3 DNA sequence: TGCGCCAGCAGCCAAGATCGGGCTAGCGGAAATTACAATGAGCAGTTCTTC. This chain connects TRBV4-1 to TRBJ2-1; 7 nucleotides line up with TRBD2. Losses at the gene ends were 0 bases for V and 4 bases for J; bases not matched to a gene: 9. The CDR3 spans 17 residues. CDR1 and CDR2 from the germline V gene are MGHRA and YSYEKL.

The chain links TRBV19 to TRBJ2-3; 9 bases line up with TRBD2. V lost 3 bases and J lost 2; bases outside the gene matches: 3. The CDR3 is 15 amino acids. CDR1 is LNHDA and CDR2 is SQIVND in the germline V gene (reference sequence). This chain's CDR3 is CASSILAGTTDTQYF. The CDR3 DNA reads TGTGCCAGTAGTATCCTAGCGGGAACCACAGATACGCAGTATTTT.

The J gene is TRBJ1-2, the V gene TRBV25-1; D not resolved. Per the germline V gene, CDR1 is MGHDK and CDR2 is SYGVNS. V lost 8 bases to trimming and J lost 4 bases, with 20 bases between them. CDR3 length: 15 residues. The CDR3 DNA reads TGTGCCAGCTTGAGTGAATCGAGAGAAAGCTATGGCTACACCTTC. It is translated as CASLSESRESYGYTF.

The chain links TRBV2 to TRBJ2-7; D unresolved. Per the germline V gene, CDR1 is SNHLY and CDR2 is FYNNEI. Between the trimmed V and J ends, which lost 3 bases and 0 bases, there was a span of 9 bases. The CDR3 totals 14 residues. In DNA, the CDR3 is TGTGCCAGCAGTGATAGATACGGCTCCTACGAGCAGTACGTC. This translates into CASSDRYGSYEQYV.

In nucleotides, the CDR3 is TGTGCCATCAGTGAGTCGAGGACTAGCGGAAACACAGATACGCAGTATTTT. This translates into CAISESRTSGNTDTQYF. The rearrangement joins TRBV10-3 to TRBJ2-3; TRBD2 matches 10 bases. V shed 0 bases, J shed 2 bases, and the junction held 5 bases outside the gene matches. The CDR3 is made up of 17 amino acids. Looked up from germline, CDR1 is ENHRY and CDR2 is SYGVKD.

The chain has TRBV3-1 (or the pseudogene TRBV3-2) and TRBJ2-7; 7 nucleotides agree with TRBD1. Germline values: CDR1 LGHDT, CDR2 YNNKEL (reference sequence). CDR3 length equals 14 residues. V was clipped by 0 bases and J by 4 bases; unmatched bases: 3. DNA for the CDR3: TGTGCCAGCAGCCAAGAGGGGACAGCTTACGAGCAGTACTTC. Translating it yields CASSQEGTAYEQYF.

The chain carries TRBV29-1 and TRBJ1-4; 8 nucleotides line up with TRBD1. J lost 1 base, V lost 6 bases, and 1 base had no gene match. CDR1 is SQVTM, CDR2 ANQGSEA, per germline. This CDR3 region has 13 residues. The CDR3 here is CSVGQGTNEKLFF. CDR3 nucleotide sequence: TGCAGCGTCGGACAGGGAACTAATGAAAAACTGTTTTTT.

This clone was counted once. V is TRBV19 and J is TRBJ2-7; 9 nucleotides line up with TRBD2. The V gene end was trimmed by 3 bases and the J gene end by 3 bases; junction bases not matched to a gene: 3. Germline V CDR1 and CDR2: LNHDA, SQIVND (reference sequence). The CDR3 runs 14 residues. CDR3 nucleotide sequence: TGTGCCAGTAGTATCGTAGCGGGAGTCTACGAGCAGTACTTC. This gives the protein CASSIVAGVYEQYF.

V is TRBV7-2 and J is TRBJ2-1; the D gene is possibly TRBD2 (6 bases). V was clipped by 5 bases and J by 4 bases, with 21 bases between them. Germline CDR1 is SGHTA and CDR2 is FQGNSA. This CDR3 contains 17 residues. The CDR3 DNA reads as TGTGCCAGCAGCCCTTCCGCTGCTGGCGGAGGGTACAATGAGCAGTTCTTC. It is translated as CASSPSAAGGGYNEQFF.

V usage is TRBV28 and J usage is TRBJ1-1; weak D call: TRBD1 (5 bases). The V and J ends lost 3 bases and 3 bases respectively, with 11 bases between them. The CDR3 totals 14 residues. CDR1 is MDHEN, CDR2 SYDVKM, per germline. The chain's CDR3 is CASSFRREDTEAFF. The CDR3 bases are TGTGCCAGCAGTTTCCGCAGGGAAGACACTGAAGCTTTCTTT.

This sequence joins TRBV19 and TRBJ2-3, with a weak D call TRBD2 (6 bases). The CDR3 runs to 13 residues. CDR1 is LNHDA and CDR2 is SQIVND in the germline V gene (reference sequence). The V gene lost 4 bases and the J gene lost 5 bases, with 10 bases spanning the gap. As DNA, the CDR3 is TGTGCCAGTAGTACGGGAGATCAAGATACGCAGTATTTT. Translating it yields CASSTGDQDTQYF. The complete variable domain, with remaining parts taken from reference TRBV19 and TRBJ2-3, reads DGGITQSPKYLFRKEGQNVTLSCEQNLNHDAMYWYRQDPGQGLRLIYYSQIVNDFQKGDIAEGYSVSREKKESFPLTVTSAQKNPTAFYLCASSTGDQDTQYFGPGTRLTVL.

The chain employs TRBV6-6 and TRBJ2-2; 11 bases agree with TRBD2. Trimming at V came to 7 bases and at J to 5 bases, leaving 3 bases not matched to a gene. Germline V lookup: CDR1 MNHNY, CDR2 SVGAGI (reference sequence). This CDR3 contains 14 residues. The CDR3 is CASNLAGGTGELFF. Here the CDR3 DNA reads TGTGCCAGCAATCTAGCGGGAGGAACCGGGGAGCTGTTTTTT.

The chain has TRBV28 and TRBJ1-2, with 9 bases matching TRBD1. This CDR3 comprises 14 residues. The germline gives CDR1 MDHEN, CDR2 SYDVKM. V shed 10 bases and J 4 bases; nucleotides not matched to a gene: 10. This CDR3 reads CATGSGQGGYGYTF. CDR3 nucleotide sequence: TGTGCCACCGGATCGGGACAGGGTGGCTATGGCTACACCTTC.

This chain uses TRBV7-8 with TRBJ2-1, with 10 bases aligning to TRBD2. This CDR3 has 18 residues. The J segment lost 8 bases and the V segment lost 1 base, leaving 14 bases of the junction unmatched. Looked up from germline, CDR1 is SGHVS and CDR2 is FQNEAQ. Here the CDR3 DNA reads TGTGCCAGCAGCTTAGTTCCCAGCGGGAGGGCCGATCTGGATGAGCAGTTCTTC. Translation: CASSLVPSGRADLDEQFF. The full variable domain, rest sourced from reference TRBV7-8 and TRBJ2-1, is GAGVSQSPRYKVAKRGQDVALRCDPISGHVSLFWYQQALGQGPEFLTYFQNEAQLDKSGLPSDRFFAERPEGSVSTLKIQRTQQEDSAVYLCASSLVPSGRADLDEQFFGPGTRLTVL.

The chain has TRBV5-4 and TRBJ2-3; D remains ambiguous. The CDR3 has 13 amino acids. Trimming removed 6 bases at V and 1 base at J, with 9 bases between. Germline CDR1 SGHNT, CDR2 YYREEE (reference sequence). The chain's CDR3 is CASKGGGTDTQYF. CDR3 in DNA: TGTGCCAGCAAAGGCGGAGGCACAGATACGCAGTATTTT.

This clone was counted a single time. The chain combines TRBV5-1 with TRBJ2-1; 10 nucleotides match TRBD2. Germline CDR1 reads SGHRS; CDR2 reads YFSETQ. This CDR3 has 16 residues. V lost 0 bases to trimming and J lost 7 bases; unmatched junction nucleotides: 7. The chain's CDR3 is CASSLDTLAGKNEQFF. The CDR3 region has the DNA TGCGCCAGCAGCTTGGATACACTAGCGGGAAAGAATGAGCAGTTCTTC.

V and J are TRBV7-2 and TRBJ2-5; 11 positions match TRBD1. The CDR3 length is 16 residues. Germline V CDR1 and CDR2: SGHTA, FQGNSA. The junction had 10 bases not matched to a gene; V was cut back by 5 bases and J by 5 bases. In DNA, the CDR3 is TGTGCCAGCAGCGGAGGACAGGGGGCGTTTTGGGAGACCCAGTACTTC. This sequence encodes CASSGGQGAFWETQYF.

This chain joins TRBV6-5 and TRBJ1-5; 7 bases line up with TRBD1. Germline V lookup: CDR1 MNHEY, CDR2 SVGAGI. V lost 9 bases to trimming and J lost 6 bases; unmatched junction nucleotides: 5. This CDR3 has 12 residues. As DNA, the CDR3 is TGTGCCAGTCAGACAGGGACTCAGCCCCAGCATTTT. It is translated as CASQTGTQPQHF.